Listed below are T cell receptor beta chains from one sample, sequenced in a study of metastatic and nonmetastatic thyroid tumors. TCRdb re-clonotyped the PCR reads through MiXCR. The data contain some 19,000 clones, less than 35% of them singletons. Sequencing was carried out using adjacent normal tissue. These receptors all come from a female donor with papillary thyroid cancer or a benign thyroid nodule (not recorded which). Some clones in this sample may be carry-over from other donors' samples. CDR3s include the opening cysteine and the closing phenylalanine or tryptophan. A D gene is named only where the DNA matches it firmly. Size is omitted from some rows. Given values are once, few, many or a class for expanded clones.

d_gene	v_gene	j_gene	abundance	CDR3aa	CDR3nt
.	TRBV7-2	TRBJ2-7	once	CASSFQPTYEQYF	TGTGCCAGCAGCTTCCAGCCAACCTACGAGCAGTACTTC
.	TRBV6-5	TRBJ2-3	.	CASSYSTGADTQYF	TGTGCCAGCAGTTACTCGACCGGGGCAGATACGCAGTATTTT
.	TRBV27	TRBJ1-6	.	CASSSQVNSPLHF	TGTGCCAGCAGTTCACAGGTTAATTCACCCCTCCACTTT
TRBD1	TRBV19	TRBJ2-3	many	CASANRGSTDTQYF	TGTGCCAGTGCCAACAGGGGAAGCACAGATACGCAGTATTTT
TRBD1	TRBV7-6	TRBJ2-2	.	CASSSRQGARSTGELFF	TGTGCCAGCAGCTCCAGACAGGGGGCGCGGAGCACCGGGGAGCTGTTTTTT
.	TRBV6-1	TRBJ2-1	few	CASTRVNEQFF	TGTGCCAGCACTCGGGTAAATGAGCAGTTCTTC
TRBD1	TRBV12-3/TRBV12-4	TRBJ1-5	few	CASRVDRGNQPQHF	TGTGCCAGCAGAGTCGACAGGGGTAATCAGCCCCAGCATTTT
.	TRBV6-4	TRBJ2-7	.	CASSYSRLNYEQYF	TGTGCCAGCAGTTACTCCAGACTCAACTACGAGCAGTACTTC
TRBD1	TRBV19	TRBJ2-2	once	CASSMTRGLPGELFF	TGTGCCAGTAGTATGACCAGGGGGCTTCCCGGGGAGCTGTTCTTT
TRBD2	TRBV27	TRBJ2-1	.	CASRLPGGSSYNEQFF	TGTGCCAGCAGACTCCCGGGCGGGAGTAGTTACAATGAGCAGTTCTTC
.	TRBV7-2	TRBJ2-7	few	CASSFSTAGRNEQYF	TGTGCCAGCAGCTTTAGTACGGCGGGAAGGAACGAGCAGTACTTC
.	TRBV6-1	TRBJ1-5	medium-sized	CASSFTGENQPQHF	TGTGCCAGCAGTTTTACGGGAGAGAATCAGCCCCAGCATTTT
.	TRBV7-3	TRBJ2-7	.	CASSSQRAVYEQYF	TGTGCCAGCAGCTCCCAGAGGGCCGTCTACGAGCAGTACTTC
TRBD1	TRBV7-7	TRBJ2-7	.	CASSIGTAYEQYF	TGTGCTAGCAGCATAGGGACAGCCTACGAGCAGTACTTC
.	TRBV2	TRBJ2-2	.	CASSLQGANTGELFF	TGTGCCAGCAGTCTCCAGGGCGCGAACACCGGGGAGCTGTTTTTT
TRBD1	TRBV6-8	TRBJ1-1	few	CASSKTGCRWAANTEAFF	TGTGCCAGCAGTAAGACAGGGTGTAGATGGGCAGCGAACACTGAAGCTTTCTTT
.	TRBV11-2	TRBJ2-2	.	CASSSRVFPGELFF	TGTGCCAGCAGCTCGCGGGTTTTCCCCGGGGAGCTGTTTTTT
TRBD2	TRBV11-1	TRBJ2-2	.	CASSEELAGQTGELFF	TGTGCCAGCAGCGAGGAGCTAGCGGGACAAACCGGGGAGCTGTTTTTT
TRBD1	TRBV7-8	TRBJ2-1	many	CASSLTGTHNEQVF	TGTGCCAGCAGCTTGACAGGGACCCACAATGAGCAGGTCTTC
.	TRBV28	TRBJ1-2	.	CASSLDLGYTF	TGTGCCAGCAGTTTGGACCTAGGCTACACCTTC
TRBD1	TRBV20-1	TRBJ1-3	many	CSARDPNDRGAGNTIYF	TGCAGTGCTAGAGATCCGAACGACAGGGGGGCTGGAAACACCATATATTTT
TRBD2	TRBV6-1	TRBJ2-1	few	CASSEVGGRAYNEQFF	TGTGCCAGCAGTGAAGTCGGCGGGAGGGCCTACAATGAGCAGTTCTTC
TRBD2	TRBV3-1	TRBJ2-5	once	CASSHGAGGLKTQYF	TGTGCCAGTAGCCACGGGGCGGGGGGGTTGAAGACCCAGTACTTC
TRBD1	TRBV12-3/TRBV12-4	TRBJ1-2	few	CASSRGIWDYGYTF	TGTGCCAGCAGCAGGGGGATTTGGGACTATGGCTACACCTTC
TRBD1	TRBV12-3/TRBV12-4	TRBJ1-3	.	CASSHGTGGNTIYF	TGTGCCAGCAGTCATGGGACAGGCGGAAACACCATATATTTT
.	TRBV29-1	TRBJ2-5	many	CSVEEQGGPLETQYF	TGCAGCGTTGAGGAACAAGGGGGGCCACTAGAGACCCAGTACTTC
.	TRBV6-1	TRBJ1-1	.	CASSVVPGTLPEAFF	TGTGCCAGCAGTGTTGTGCCAGGGACCCTTCCTGAAGCTTTCTTT
.	TRBV20-1	TRBJ1-2	.	CSARARDTFHGYTF	TGCAGTGCTAGAGCCCGGGACACATTCCATGGCTACACCTTC
TRBD1	TRBV10-1	TRBJ1-3	.	CSSNLDRAGNYIYF	TGCTCCAGCAATCTTGACAGGGCTGGAAACTACATATATTTT
TRBD1	TRBV5-6	TRBJ1-2	.	CASSLGQGDGYTF	TGTGCCAGCAGCTTGGGTCAGGGGGATGGCTACACCTTC
.	TRBV9	TRBJ1-6	many	CASSASPGTNSPLHF	TGTGCCAGCAGCGCTAGTCCGGGCACCAATTCACCCCTCCACTTT
TRBD1	TRBV28	TRBJ1-2	.	CASSLFRGQGYTF	TGTGCCAGCAGTTTATTCAGGGGGCAGGGCTACACCTTC
.	TRBV28	TRBJ1-5	many	CASSPPNQPQHF	TGTGCCAGCAGCCCCCCCAATCAGCCCCAGCATTTT